This TCR beta chain appears in the sequencing data of a study of persistence of HIV-infected CD4 T cells. As to this clone: Antigen: not known.

V lost 1 base, J lost 8 bases, and 7 bases stayed unmatched. The CDR3 is 15 amino acids. CDR1 and CDR2 from the germline V gene are SEHNR and FQNEAQ (reference sequence). Sequencing used immunoSEQ version 4 in survey mode. The data were produced by immunoSEQ multiplex PCR, yet TCRdb's version contains in-frame clones alone and is incomplete. The sample carries 30,000 to 45,000 clones, 75% to 90% recorded once. Overlapping HIV-1 Gag 15-mer peptides at about 1 ug per peptide per mL were used. CD40L/CD69 double-negative CD45RO-high memory CD4+ T cells were collected. The source material was cultured CD4+ T cells from PBMCs, sampled from a patient who received antiretroviral therapy. The chain joins TRBV7-9 to TRBJ1-2; 10 nucleotides match TRBD1. The receptor was isolated from an adult with HIV. The donor label of this sample is uncertain. CDR3 nucleotides: TGTGCCAGCAGCTTAGATGGACAGGGGGTCCGGGGCTACACCTTC. Amino acid sequence: CASSLDGQGVRGYTF.